This TCR beta chain is from a study of human T cells and chemical hapten exposure. This clonotype was recorded many times. Time point denoted: healthy volunteer bleed at 6 weeks. It was unfractionated whole blood from which total RNA was extracted. A single record per CDR3 protein comes from TCRdb applying MiXCR to the RACE reads. The table has roughly 71,000 distinct CDR3 sequences, approximately 6.1% seen once; the top ten hold roughly 3%. This CDR3 spans 14 amino acids. Per germline, CDR1 SNHLY and CDR2 FYNNEI. The ends were cut back, 2 bases at V and 6 bases at J, with 12 bases in the middle. The clonotype comes from a female donor in good health. Some clones in this sample may be carry-over from other donors' samples. The chain joins TRBV2 to TRBJ2-3; D gene ambiguous. Sequenced input: whole blood. CDR3 region: CASSERLPGDTQYF. In nucleotides, the CDR3 is TGTGCCAGCAGTGAAAGGCTGCCTGGGGATACGCAGTATTTT.